This TCR beta chain was recovered during a study of control samples from healthy donors and cancer patients. Profiled with immunoSEQ multiplex PCR; TCRdb holds only in-frame clones, not every one. The sample carries roughly 370,000 clones, around 90% recorded once. The germline gives CDR1 ENHRY, CDR2 SYGVKD. The CDR3 runs to 15 residues. Trimming pared 3 bases from V and 4 bases from J, leaving 13 bases between. The clonotype was recovered from a man in his forties or fifties with head and neck cancer. Sequencing was performed on PBMCs. The V gene is TRBV10-3, the J gene TRBJ1-3; D may be TRBD1 (6 bases). This chain's CDR3 is CAISDTGKFGNTIYF. As DNA, the CDR3 is TGTGCCATCAGTGATACAGGGAAGTTCGGAAACACCATATATTTT.